These 10 T cell receptor beta chains were all obtained from the same sample, sequenced in a study of long-term antiretroviral therapy in people with HIV. They ran version v3.0 of the immunoSEQ assay at survey level. This table comes from immunoSEQ multiplex PCR, and its TCRdb copy is limited to in-frame clones, with some not included. Found here are 25,000 to 35,000 clones, just under 95% of them singletons; the top ten hold around 3%. The sequencing here drew on unsorted PBMCs, taken 5.3 years after starting antiretroviral therapy. The receptors here all came from a man aged 45-60 years with HIV.

The V call is TRBV5-1, the J call TRBJ1-3; D is unclear. The germline V gene encodes CDR1 SGHRS and CDR2 YFSETQ. Trimming stripped 0 bases from V and 0 bases from J, with 7 bases between. There are 15 residues in the CDR3. The CDR3, as DNA: TGCGCCAGCAGCTTGGCCGAGGACTCTGGAAACACCATATATTTT. Protein: CASSLAEDSGNTIYF.

The J gene is TRBJ1-6, the V gene TRBV19; TRBD1 agrees at 10 bases. J lost 6 bases, V lost 7 bases, and 3 bases had no gene match. Looked up from germline, CDR1 is LNHDA and CDR2 is SQIVND (reference sequence). This CDR3 spans 14 amino acids. Here the CDR3 reads CASMGDRGNSPLHF. CDR3 nucleotide sequence: TGTGCCAGTATGGGGGACAGGGGTAATTCACCCCTCCACTTT.

This chain joins TRBV5-1 and TRBJ2-1, with D perhaps matching TRBD2 (6 bases). The germline V and J ends were trimmed by 4 bases and 4 bases, with 15 bases remaining between them. The CDR3 runs 15 residues. Germline V CDR1 and CDR2: SGHRS, YFSETQ. The CDR3 DNA is TGCGCCAGCAGCCCGACGGGTAGCGGTTACAATGAGCAGTTCTTC. This gives the protein CASSPTGSGYNEQFF.

The J gene is TRBJ1-5, the V gene TRBV6-6; D uncertain. Germline CDR1 MNHNY, CDR2 SVGAGI (reference sequence). Deletions cut 8 bases from V and 0 bases from J, with 14 bases between. This CDR3 comprises 15 residues. DNA of the CDR3: TGTGCCAGCCTCTCACAGTCGTATAGCAATCAGCCCCAGCATTTT. This sequence encodes CASLSQSYSNQPQHF.

V is TRBV6-1 and J is TRBJ2-7; D is ambiguous. CDR1 is MNHNS and CDR2 is SASEGT in the germline V gene. Trimming removed 5 bases from V and 2 bases from J, with 10 bases in between. The CDR3 contains 13 residues. The DNA for the CDR3 is TGTGCCAGCAGTCCCAGTAGACCCTACGAGCAGTACTTC. It specifies CASSPSRPYEQYF.

In this sample, this clone turned up once. The J gene is TRBJ1-4, the V gene TRBV4-3; D may be TRBD1 (5 bases). This CDR3 has 14 amino acids. Germline V gene lookup returns CDR1 LGHNA and CDR2 YSLEER. V was shortened by 0 bases and J by 7 bases, with 9 bases between the two germline ends. The CDR3 spells CASSQDTGGEKLFF. CDR3 nucleotides: TGCGCCAGCAGCCAAGATACTGGGGGTGAAAAACTGTTTTTT.

This chain connects TRBV7-2 to TRBJ2-3; D might be TRBD2 (5 bases). Germline V gene lookup returns CDR1 SGHTA and CDR2 FQGNSA. Deletions cut 2 bases from V and 4 bases from J, with 7 bases between. The CDR3 is 13 residues long. CDR3 residues: CASSLTRADTQYF. CDR3 nucleotides: TGTGCCAGCAGCTTAACGAGGGCAGATACGCAGTATTTT. Combining the CDR3 with reference TRBV7-2 and TRBJ2-3 gives the whole variable domain GAGVSQSPSNKVTEKGKDVELRCDPISGHTALYWYRQSLGQGLEFLIYFQGNSAPDKSGLPSDRFSAERTGGSVSTLTIQRTQQEDSAVYLCASSLTRADTQYFGPGTRLTVL.

The chain combines TRBV30 with TRBJ2-1, with 16 bases identical to TRBD2. The CDR3 spans 15 residues. The germline gives CDR1 GTSNPN, CDR2 SVGIG (reference sequence). Trimming cost V 3 bases and J 9 bases; bases outside gene matches: 5. CDR3 nucleotides: TGTGCCTGGAGCGCCGGGACTAGCGGGGGGGCTGAGCAGTTCTTC. Amino acids: CAWSAGTSGGAEQFF.

The rearrangement links TRBV7-8 to TRBJ2-6; D remains unclear. The CDR3 totals 17 residues. The V and J ends lost 5 bases and 4 bases respectively, with 18 bases between them. Germline V gene data show CDR1 as SGHVS and CDR2 as FQNEAQ. The CDR3 DNA is TGTGCCAGCAGCCACCCGCTCGCCAATCCCGGGGCCAACGTCCTGACTTTC. Encoded protein: CASSHPLANPGANVLTF. The whole variable domain, remainder taken from reference TRBV7-8 and TRBJ2-6, is GAGVSQSPRYKVAKRGQDVALRCDPISGHVSLFWYQQALGQGPEFLTYFQNEAQLDKSGLPSDRFFAERPEGSVSTLKIQRTQQEDSAVYLCASSHPLANPGANVLTFGAGSRLTVL.

The chain couples TRBV4-3 to TRBJ1-6; D is unresolved. The CDR3 has 14 amino acids. Germline lookup yields CDR1 LGHNA and CDR2 YSLEER. Trimming cost V 0 bases and J 7 bases, with 7 bases left between them. In DNA, the CDR3 is TGCGCCAGCAGCCAAGATACAGAAAATTCACCCCTCCACTTT. Translating gives CASSQDTENSPLHF.